This passage covers 9 T cell receptor beta chains from one sample sequenced in a study of CD8+ T cells in alopecia areata. The treatment: oral pan-JAK inhibitor, 5-10 mg twice daily. After isolation, RNA underwent reverse transcription to generate cDNA as the sequencing template. Generated by immunoSEQ multiplex PCR, the TCRdb table keeps only in-frame clones and is missing some. This sample has 150,000 or so clones, with about three fifths found just once. The starting material was CD4+ T cells sorted from blood, obtained at week 4, from a patient treated with tofacitinib. These receptors were obtained from a human donor with alopecia areata.

The chain is built from TRBV5-1 and TRBJ1-6; D remains unclear. Germline CDR1 and CDR2: SGHRS and YFSETQ. Trimming shortened V by 2 bases and J by 8 bases, and 17 bases separated the two germline ends. CDR3 length: 16 residues. Written as DNA, the CDR3 is TGCGCCAGCAGCTTTCGAGAGCAGGCTCCGTATTCACCCCTCCACTTT. It is translated as CASSFREQAPYSPLHF.

In its sample, this clone was seen a few times. The chain uses TRBV5-4 and TRBJ2-1, with 12 bases aligning to TRBD1. The germline CDR1 and CDR2 sequences are SGHNT and YYREEE (reference sequence). V gave up 4 bases and J gave up 9 bases; unmatched junction bases: 8. This CDR3 has 15 residues. The CDR3 region is CASSGGQGAPREQFF. CDR3 nucleotides: TGTGCCAGCAGCGGGGGACAGGGGGCCCCCCGTGAGCAGTTCTTC.

The chain employs TRBV7-2 and TRBJ1-1; 9 nucleotides match TRBD1. CDR1 is SGHTA, CDR2 FQGNSA, per germline. V trimming: 5 bases; J trimming: 1 base; junction bases outside the gene matches: 2. The CDR3 length is 14 residues. The CDR3 here is CASSQQGANTEAFF. In DNA form, the CDR3 reads TGTGCCAGCAGCCAACAGGGGGCGAACACTGAAGCTTTCTTT.

This clone has more than one count but fewer than ten. This chain links TRBV7-2 with TRBJ1-1; 7 bases agree with TRBD1. Germline V gene data show CDR1 as SGHTA and CDR2 as FQGNSA. The J segment lost 7 bases and the V segment lost 5 bases, leaving 4 bases of the junction unmatched. The CDR3 runs 12 residues. CDR3 protein: CASSTGVGEAFF. DNA of the CDR3: TGTGCCAGCAGCACAGGGGTGGGTGAAGCTTTCTTT.

This chain connects TRBV7-9 to TRBJ2-1, with a weak D call TRBD1 (6 bases). Germline V gives CDR1 SEHNR, CDR2 FQNEAQ (reference sequence). This CDR3 is 15 amino acids long. The V end lost 11 bases, the J end lost 2 bases, and 19 bases lay between the germline ends. Here the CDR3 DNA reads TGTGCCGCGAATTGGCAGGGGACGACCTACAATGAGCAGTTCTTC. It translates to CAANWQGTTYNEQFF.

This clone was seen a few times. The V and J genes are TRBV29-1 and TRBJ1-1; tentatively, D is TRBD1 (5 bases). CDR3 length equals 14 residues. Germline CDR1 is SQVTM and CDR2 is ANQGSEA. The V and J ends lost 2 bases and 1 base respectively, with 11 bases between them. CDR3 region: CSVESGASNTEAFF. CDR3 in DNA: TGCAGCGTTGAAAGCGGGGCTTCGAACACTGAAGCTTTCTTT.

This clone was detected a few times. The V gene is TRBV9, the J gene TRBJ2-2; D possibly uses TRBD1 or TRBD2 (6 bases each). Deletions cut 0 bases from V and 6 bases from J, with 15 bases between. This CDR3 is built from 16 residues. CDR1 is SGDLS, CDR2 YYNGEE, per germline. The CDR3 sequence: CASSVGSGALAGELFF. CDR3 DNA: TGTGCCAGCAGCGTAGGCTCGGGGGCGCTGGCCGGGGAGCTGTTTTTT.

This chain uses TRBV30 with TRBJ2-3, with D uncertain. This CDR3 comprises 11 residues. Germline CDR1 is GTSNPN and CDR2 is SVGIG (reference sequence). The V and J ends lost 1 base and 7 bases respectively, with 6 bases between them. The CDR3 sequence is CAWSDPNTQYF. CDR3 sequence (DNA): TGTGCCTGGAGTGATCCGAATACGCAGTATTTT.

This chain joins TRBV9 and TRBJ2-7; 8 positions match TRBD2. The CDR3 has 16 amino acids. The V segment lost 4 bases and the J segment 2 bases; nucleotides outside the gene matches: 11. Germline lookup yields CDR1 SGDLS and CDR2 YYNGEE. CDR3 protein: CASSPRSGGAAYEQYF. The CDR3 bases are TGTGCCAGCAGCCCCCGATCGGGGGGGGCCGCCTACGAGCAGTACTTC.